The rows below give T cell receptor beta chains drawn from one sample of a study of OX40 agonist ivuxolimab in advanced cancers. TCRdb's table, derived via immunoSEQ multiplex PCR, lists solely in-frame clones and lacks some. The sample has 74,000 or so clones, about 92% seen once. The sample here was CD4+ or CD8+ T cells sorted from blood, taken in a trial of the OX40 agonist ivuxolimab. Receptors originate from an adult with an advanced solid tumor such as melanoma, head and neck, liver or kidney cancer. The CDR3 runs from the conserved cysteine through the conserved F or W. D genes are given only for firm matches. Expanded clones get a size class; other rows say once, few or many, or leave the size out.

v_call	d_call	clone_size	j_call	cdr3_aa	cdr3_nt
TRBV10-3	NA	NA	TRBJ2-7	CAIGYEGSYEQYF	TGTGCCATCGGGTATGAGGGAAGCTACGAGCAGTACTTC
TRBV7-9	NA	NA	TRBJ1-5	CASSLGQGNQPQHF	TGTGCCAGCAGCTTAGGGCAGGGTAATCAGCCCCAGCATTTT
TRBV29-1	TRBD2	NA	TRBJ2-7	CSVESPTSGASYEQYF	TGCAGCGTTGAGTCCCCAACTAGCGGGGCTTCCTACGAGCAGTACTTC
TRBV5-1	TRBD1	NA	TRBJ1-2	CASSYARGNYGYTF	TGCGCCAGCAGCTACGCCAGGGGGAACTATGGCTACACCTTC
TRBV7-7	TRBD1	NA	TRBJ1-6	CASRNSRQGGNSPLHF	TGTGCCAGCAGGAACTCTAGACAGGGGGGAAATTCACCCCTCCACTTT
TRBV5-1	NA	NA	TRBJ2-1	CASSLTGYNEQFF	TGCGCCAGCAGCTTGACAGGGTACAATGAGCAGTTCTTC
TRBV4-3	NA	NA	TRBJ2-7	CASSQDLVYEQYF	TGCGCCAGCAGCCAAGATCTGGTCTACGAGCAGTACTTC
TRBV18	NA	NA	TRBJ1-3	CASSLFPGQDSGNTIYF	TGTGCCAGCTCTCTATTCCCGGGACAAGACTCTGGAAACACCATATATTTT
TRBV10-3	NA	NA	TRBJ2-7	CAISETGRTAYEQYF	TGTGCCATCAGTGAGACAGGTCGTACGGCCTACGAGCAGTACTTC
TRBV7-9	NA	NA	TRBJ1-2	CASSPAGQGINYGYTF	TGTGCCAGCAGCCCAGCGGGCCAGGGGATTAACTATGGCTACACCTTC
TRBV7-9	NA	NA	TRBJ2-1	CASSLIPLAEGEQFF	TGTGCCAGCAGCTTGATCCCCCTGGCGGAGGGTGAGCAGTTCTTC
TRBV19	NA	NA	TRBJ2-7	CASSIGSAGWYEQYF	TGTGCCAGTAGTATCGGTTCGGCAGGGTGGTACGAGCAGTACTTC
TRBV6-1	TRBD1	once	TRBJ1-1	CASSDPGQAFTEAFF	TGTGCCAGCAGTGACCCGGGACAGGCATTCACTGAAGCTTTCTTT
TRBV4-1	NA	NA	TRBJ1-5	CASSQDRGVNQPQHF	TGCGCCAGCAGCCAAGACAGGGGCGTTAATCAGCCCCAGCATTTT
TRBV15	NA	NA	TRBJ2-1	CATGTNEQFF	TGTGCCACCGGCACCAATGAGCAGTTCTTC
TRBV27	TRBD1	NA	TRBJ2-7	CASSSSGTGLYEQYF	TGTGCCAGCAGTTCATCCGGGACAGGCCTTTACGAGCAGTACTTC
TRBV28	NA	NA	TRBJ1-1	CAGGEQNTEAFF	TGTGCCGGGGGGGAACAGAACACTGAAGCTTTCTTT
TRBV15	NA	NA	TRBJ1-4	CATSREGEGWEKLFF	TGTGCCACCAGCAGAGAGGGGGAAGGGTGGGAAAAACTGTTTTTT
TRBV9	TRBD2	NA	TRBJ2-7	CASSGRGAGSYEQYF	TGTGCCAGCAGCGGCCGCGGAGCGGGGTCCTACGAGCAGTACTTC
TRBV29-1	TRBD1	NA	TRBJ1-4	CSVTNRDRANEKLFF	TGCAGCGTGACAAACCGGGACAGGGCTAATGAAAAACTGTTTTTT
TRBV5-4	NA	NA	TRBJ1-4	CASSLDQGGEKLFF	TGTGCCAGCAGCTTGGACCAGGGAGGTGAAAAACTGTTTTTT
TRBV27	NA	medium-sized	TRBJ2-7	CASSPLEGIHWEQYF	TGTGCCAGCAGCCCCTTGGAAGGGATACATTGGGAGCAGTACTTC
TRBV27	NA	NA	TRBJ2-7	CASSLSGKTGAYEQYF	TGTGCCAGCAGTTTATCTGGGAAAACGGGGGCTTACGAGCAGTACTTC
TRBV7-9	NA	NA	TRBJ2-7	CASSFGTVYEQYF	TGTGCCAGCAGCTTCGGGACCGTCTACGAGCAGTACTTC
TRBV4-1	TRBD2	NA	TRBJ2-7	CASSQDRRGGAYEQYF	TGCGCCAGCAGCCAAGACCGTCGCGGGGGGGCCTACGAGCAGTACTTC
TRBV5-6	NA	NA	TRBJ2-2	CASSFVSSTGELFF	TGTGCCAGCAGCTTCGTCTCGAGCACCGGGGAGCTGTTTTTT
TRBV5-1	NA	NA	TRBJ1-1	CASSYGGLGAFF	TGCGCCAGCAGCTACGGAGGTCTTGGAGCTTTCTTT
TRBV14	NA	NA	TRBJ2-7	CASSQVQEQYF	TGTGCCAGCAGCCAAGTCCAGGAGCAGTACTTC
TRBV9	NA	NA	TRBJ1-1	CASSVGPEAFF	TGTGCCAGCAGCGTAGGTCCTGAAGCTTTCTTT
TRBV4-3	TRBD2	NA	TRBJ2-7	CASSPTTSGGYEQYF	TGCGCCAGCAGCCCAACGACTAGCGGGGGATACGAGCAGTACTTC
TRBV9	NA	NA	TRBJ2-1	CASSAAGLTYNEQFF	TGTGCCAGCAGCGCCGCGGGACTTACCTACAATGAGCAGTTCTTC